This TCR beta chain was documented in a study of blood T cell repertoires in COVID-19 (dated by TCRdb to the early 2020s). About the investigation overall: Samples from collaborators originated in the United States, Italy and Spain and spanned both the acute and convalescent phases of COVID-19. Deeply sampled blood TCRbeta repertoires from subjects exposed to, actively infected with, or recovered from COVID-19 were included in the dataset. A freely available public database, intended as a resource for researchers studying the immune response to SARS-CoV-2, is where the repertoires were released. Sample metadata almost always included a de-identified subject ID, COVID-19 status, age in years and sex. Samples were obtained from the ongoing ImmuneRACE study (first 160 participants) and from some 1,300 subjects provided by 6 global collaborators. The prospective study material was composed of cDNA or gDNA derived from T cells, B-cell-depleted T cells, or PBMCs. Where available, HLA class I and class II types were obtained from metadata supplied by the sample provider rather than from assay-based typing. The full study reports these points: Clinical and demographic metadata were provided uncurated, with the amount varying by source and participant.

Participants in the prospective study were aged roughly 18 to 100 years, lived in under 30 United States geographic areas, and enrolled through a virtual design. To assign participants to cohorts, the prospective study relied on clinical history that participants themselves reported in a screening survey and a study questionnaire. Recovered participants in ImmuneRACE Cohort 3 were defined as having two consecutive negative NP/OP PCR tests, clearance from a healthcare professional, or resolution of symptoms. Each participant in the prospective study had whole blood, serum and a nasopharyngeal or oropharyngeal swab collected by mobile phlebotomists. Prospective study participants could optionally give additional blood draws and questionnaires over an approximately two-month period. Before DNA extraction, prospective study blood samples were shipped either frozen or at room temperature. A remark on this clone: Its specific antigen is unknown. The sample holds no much larger clone one base away, and base qualities are not on file.

The immunoSEQ Assay, a bias-controlled multiplex PCR, was used to amplify TCRbeta CDR3 regions from genomic DNA. The study's processing was this. Nucleated cell counts per sample were estimated from amplification of reference gene primers within the assay. To quantify the absolute abundance of each unique TCRbeta CDR3 rearrangement, sequence reads were collapsed and filtered. For each sample, productive Simpson clonality was calculated by taking the square root of Simpson's diversity index across productive rearrangements. TCRdb re-hosts the immuneACCESS table, in-frame sequences only. Its copies lack some clones; in the studies checked, an unresolved V gene accounts for under half of them, and the cause for the rest is not known. That table is the source of V, J and clone size, and D and trimming were worked out from the DNA. For this sample the table gives about 200,000 clones, of which about 80% were detected only once. The biggest ten clones account for around 16% of the sample.

The CDR3 measures 14 amino acids from cysteine to phenylalanine. Only the CDR3 DNA stays, 42 bases, in frame from base 1. Trimming at the junction amounts to 10 bases on V and 1 base on J, and the germline ends lie 16 bases apart. CDR1 and CDR2, looked up from the germline V gene, are WSHSY and SAAADI. The TCR comes from a man aged 35 to 55 who had recovered from COVID-19. The chain uses TRBV10-2 and TRBJ1-1, and TRBD1 may be the D gene, going by 5 matching bases. Sample: PBMCs or T cells enriched from blood (not recorded which). The sequenced DNA: TGCGCCACCCGGGCAGCAGGACAGAACACTGAAGCTTTCTTT. Translated, it gives CATRAAGQNTEAFF.